This T cell receptor beta chain came from a study of T cells in tumors after PD-1 blockade (dated by TCRdb to about 2019). Regarding the study in general: Patients with prior checkpoint blockade, systemic immunosuppressant use, or recent radiotherapy or other anti-cancer therapy within 4 weeks were excluded. Treatment consisted of either cemiplimab 350 mg every 2 weeks or pembrolizumab 200 mg every 3 weeks. While on anti-PD-1 treatment, some of the patients also continued taking daily vismodegib 150 mg. On average, peripheral blood samples yielded some 40,000 unique clonotypes and some 110,000 TCR templates (range about 24,000-290,000). Paired single-cell RNA and TCR sequencing was performed on site-matched tumors from BCC or SCC patients before and after anti-PD-1 therapy. To compare clonotypes in blood versus tumor, bulk TCR sequencing was run on approximately 11 peripheral blood samples drawn from about five patients. Clinical response was assessed using RECIST version 1.1. The full study reports these points: Approximately 41% of the TCR clonotypes from tumors also showed up in blood, and some novel exhausted tumor clones were present in pre-treatment blood, which suggests peripheral recruitment. The source of novel T cell clones was not identified and could include lymphoid organs or rare unexpanded clones within the tumor or its periphery.

Trimming takes 4 bases off V and 6 bases off J; junction bases not matched to a gene: 11. Inclusive of the bounding cysteine and phenylalanine, the CDR3 is 16 residues long. The DNA shown is the 48-base CDR3, in frame from base 1. The germline V gene supplies CDR1 SGHDT and CDR2 YYEEEE. In light of the paper, this sample's time point label describes: after anti-PD-1 therapy. Genomic DNA extracted from tumor biopsies or peripheral blood was used for bulk TCRbeta sequencing, with input ranging from roughly 600 ng to 6,004 ng. Every patient was a poor candidate for surgical resection and had histologically proven advanced or metastatic basal or squamous cell carcinoma. Of the roughly 12 patients in the basal cell carcinoma cohort, eight or nine underwent bulk tumor TCR sequencing. Deep TCRbeta sequencing was performed with the immunoSEQ platform. Processing in the source paper ran as follows. For further analysis, only productive rearrangements were exported from the immunoSEQ Analyzer. T cell phenotypes were assigned to bulk TCRbeta clonotypes by matching the clonotypes to single-cell RNA+TCR-seq clones that had the same TCRbeta sequence. Clone enrichment in tumor was calculated as tumor frequency divided by PBMC frequency from bulk TCR sequencing. TCRs were sorted with GLIPH into specificity groups, meaning clusters of distinct TCRs that share CDR3 motifs and likely recognize common antigens. TCRdb re-hosts the immuneACCESS table, in-frame sequences only. Its copies lack some clones; in the studies checked, an unresolved V gene accounts for under half of them, and the cause for the rest is not known. For V, J and clone size, that table is used; D and trimming come from the DNA. This sample gives 60,000 to 70,000 clones in total; around 74% of them show up just once. The ten largest make up 4.7% of the sample.

As regards this clone: Its antigen target is currently unknown. There are no base qualities to consult, and no much larger clone falls within one base.

This receptor chain uses TRBV5-6 and TRBJ2-1; 9 central bases correspond to TRBD1. The source is a human donor with basal cell carcinoma. Sequenced here: PBMCs, sampled after anti-PD-1 treatment. CDR3 sequence: CASSTSGTGRVNEQFF. The bases read TGTGCCAGCAGCACTTCCGGGACAGGGAGGGTCAATGAGCAGTTCTTC.